This T cell receptor beta chain was retrieved from a study of blood T cell repertoires in COVID-19. Germline CDR1 is ENHRY and CDR2 is SYGVKD. The CDR3 extends over 17 amino acids. V lost 1 base and J lost 5; bases outside the gene matches: 9. The data were produced by immunoSEQ multiplex PCR, yet TCRdb's version contains in-frame clones alone and is incomplete. In the table there are around 400,000 clones, 80% to 90% of which are singletons. The sequencing input was peripheral blood. The chain employs TRBV10-3 and TRBJ2-3; 10 bases agree with TRBD2. This receptor was identified in a woman aged 60 to 75 with COVID-19, enrolled during active disease. The CDR3: CAISEWSAGGLGDTQYF. CDR3 sequence (DNA): TGTGCCATCAGTGAGTGGTCAGCGGGGGGGCTTGGAGATACGCAGTATTTT.